This T cell receptor (beta chain) is from a study of blood T cells in healthy people across ages. General study findings and limits: Older individuals had lower TCR beta diversity per million T cells (the decline was roughly linear).

Looked up from germline, CDR1 is MNHEY and CDR2 is SVGAGI. CDR3 length equals 15 residues. The V and J ends lost 10 bases and 3 bases, in that order; junction bases with no gene match: 9. This clonotype turned up a few times. Its target is unknown. The use of a sample-barcoded 5' primer and a J-beta primer mix characterized a second PCR of roughly 6 to 11 cycles. MiXCR, run by TCRdb on the 5' RACE reads, gives a single entry per CDR3 protein. In the table there are over 1,500,000 distinct CDR3 sequences, 49% of which are singletons. The receptor was derived from a woman aged 40 to 50 in good health. The sample taken for sequencing was blood. This chain uses TRBV6-5 with TRBJ2-1; 10 bases are a match to TRBD1. DNA of the CDR3: TGTGCCACCCTTTCCGGGACAGGGGTCTACAATGAGCAGTTCTTC. It is translated as CATLSGTGVYNEQFF.